This T cell receptor beta chain is from a study of blood T cell repertoires in COVID-19. Produced via immunoSEQ multiplex PCR; TCRdb's table is partial and in-frame only. Of more than 90,000 clones in the sample, approximately 85% were seen once. The CDR3 is made up of 11 amino acids. Trimming removed 4 bases from V and 7 bases from J, with 8 bases in between. CDR1 and CDR2 (germline): SGDLS, YYNGEE. The sequencing input was peripheral blood. The receptor was isolated from a human donor in a cohort sampled during active COVID-19. The rearrangement links TRBV9 to TRBJ1-1; D gene unclear. This CDR3 reads CASSPGVEAFF. The CDR3 nucleotides read TGTGCCAGCAGCCCCGGGGTTGAAGCTTTCTTT.